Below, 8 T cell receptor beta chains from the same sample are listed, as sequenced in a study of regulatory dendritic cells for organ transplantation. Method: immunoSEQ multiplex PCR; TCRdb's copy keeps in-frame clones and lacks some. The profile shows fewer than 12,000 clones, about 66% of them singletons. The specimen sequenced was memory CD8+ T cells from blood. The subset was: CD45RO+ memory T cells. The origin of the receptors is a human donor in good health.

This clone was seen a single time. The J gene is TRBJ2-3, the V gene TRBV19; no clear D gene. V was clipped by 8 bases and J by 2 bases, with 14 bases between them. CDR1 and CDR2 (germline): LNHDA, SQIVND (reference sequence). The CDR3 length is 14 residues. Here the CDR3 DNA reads TGTGCCAGTTATCATGTGGAGTACACAGATACGCAGTATTTT. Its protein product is CASYHVEYTDTQYF.

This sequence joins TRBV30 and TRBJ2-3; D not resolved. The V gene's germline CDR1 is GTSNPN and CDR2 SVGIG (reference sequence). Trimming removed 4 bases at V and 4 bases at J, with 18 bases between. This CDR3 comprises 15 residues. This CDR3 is CAWTLLGMESDTQYF. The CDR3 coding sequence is TGTGCCTGGACATTGCTGGGTATGGAGTCAGATACGCAGTATTTT.

CDR3 protein: CASSTFEALYLGLSGANVLTF. The CDR3 DNA is TGTGCCAGTAGTACATTTGAGGCACTTTACCTGGGCCTGTCTGGGGCCAACGTCCTGACTTTC. V gene TRBV19 combines with J gene TRBJ2-6; D remains unclear. This CDR3 spans 21 amino acids. Germline V lookup: CDR1 LNHDA, CDR2 SQIVND (reference sequence). V shed 4 bases and J shed 1 base, with 26 bases lying between them.

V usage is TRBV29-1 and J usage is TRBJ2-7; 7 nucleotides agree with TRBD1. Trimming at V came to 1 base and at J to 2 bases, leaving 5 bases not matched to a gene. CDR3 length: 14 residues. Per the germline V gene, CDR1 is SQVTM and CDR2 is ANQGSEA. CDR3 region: CSVEGVTGTYEQYF. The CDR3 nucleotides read TGCAGCGTTGAAGGGGTGACAGGGACCTACGAGCAGTACTTC.

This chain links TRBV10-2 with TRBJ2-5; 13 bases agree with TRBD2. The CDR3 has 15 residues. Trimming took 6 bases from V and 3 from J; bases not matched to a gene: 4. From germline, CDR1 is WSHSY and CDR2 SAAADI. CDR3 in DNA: TGCGCCAGCAGCCTGACTAGCGGGAGGAAAGAGACCCAGTACTTC. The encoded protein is CASSLTSGRKETQYF.

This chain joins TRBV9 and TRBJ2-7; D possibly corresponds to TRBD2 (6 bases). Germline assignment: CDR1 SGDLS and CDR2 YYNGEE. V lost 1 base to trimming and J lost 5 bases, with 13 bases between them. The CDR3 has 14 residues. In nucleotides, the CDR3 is TGTGCCAGCAGCGTAAGCGCGGGGAAACACGAGCAGTACTTC. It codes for CASSVSAGKHEQYF.

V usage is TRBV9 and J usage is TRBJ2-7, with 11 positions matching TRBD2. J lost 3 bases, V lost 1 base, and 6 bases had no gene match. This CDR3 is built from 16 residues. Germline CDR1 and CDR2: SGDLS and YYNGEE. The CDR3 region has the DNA TGTGCCAGCAGCGTATCTAGCGGGGGGCCACACTACGAGCAGTACTTC. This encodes CASSVSSGGPHYEQYF.

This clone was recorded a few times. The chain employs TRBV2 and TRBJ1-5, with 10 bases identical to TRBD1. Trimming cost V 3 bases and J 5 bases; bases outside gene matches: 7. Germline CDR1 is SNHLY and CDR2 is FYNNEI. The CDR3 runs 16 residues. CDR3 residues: CASSDLRQGAYQPQHF. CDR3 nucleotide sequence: TGTGCCAGCAGTGATCTAAGACAGGGGGCATATCAGCCCCAGCATTTT.